These 29 T cell receptor beta chains were all obtained from the same sample, sequenced in a study of early T cells in non-severe SARS-CoV-2 infection. TCRdb re-called the 5' RACE reads with MiXCR, one entry per CDR3 protein. The repertoire holds approximately 27,000 distinct CDR3 sequences, with under 6% as singletons. The sequenced sample was whole blood. These receptors came from an adult who was a healthcare worker with PCR-confirmed SARS-CoV-2 infection or an uninfected control (not recorded which).

This clonotype was detected many times. V and J are TRBV5-6 and TRBJ2-1; 9 bases are shared with TRBD1. Looked up from germline, CDR1 is SGHDT and CDR2 is YYEEEE. J lost 4 bases, V lost 2 bases, and 4 bases had no gene match. This CDR3 is built from 15 residues. CDR3 sequence reads: CASSLQGAGYNEQFF. Written as DNA, the CDR3 is TGTGCCAGCAGCTTACAGGGGGCGGGGTACAATGAGCAGTTCTTC.

This clonotype has a handful of counts. One base away lies a much larger clone, so this may be a sequencing read error. In DNA form, the CDR3 reads TGTGCCAGCAGCACTATGGACAGGGGCTCCTACAATGAGCAGTTCTTC. Amino acid sequence: CASSTMDRGSYNEQFF. V is TRBV11-2 and J is TRBJ2-1, with TRBD1 matching over 9 bases. There are 16 residues in the CDR3. From germline, CDR1 is SGHAT and CDR2 FQNNGV. The V gene end was trimmed by 5 bases and the J gene end by 0 bases; junction bases not matched to a gene: 5.

This clonotype was counted many times. The rearrangement links TRBV18 to TRBJ1-5; D uncertain. V lost 2 bases and J lost 5, with 13 bases in between. This CDR3 has 15 residues. Per germline, CDR1 KGHSH and CDR2 LQKENI. For the CDR3, the DNA is TGTGCCAGCTCACCAATGGTAGGAAACGATCAGCCCCAGCATTTT. Protein: CASSPMVGNDQPQHF.

This clonotype was picked up many times. The V gene is TRBV6-6, the J gene TRBJ2-6; D is undetermined. The germline gives CDR1 MNHNY, CDR2 SVGAGI (reference sequence). This CDR3 is 16 amino acids long. Trimming pared 2 bases from V and 2 bases from J, leaving 10 bases between. The CDR3 DNA reads as TGTGCCAGCAGTTACCCTACTGGGACTGGGGCCAACGTCCTGACTTTC. Encoded protein: CASSYPTGTGANVLTF.

This clonotype was seen only a few times. The chain combines TRBV11-2 with TRBJ1-3, with D uncertain. Germline-derived CDR1 and CDR2 are SGHAT and FQNNGV. The CDR3 covers 15 residues. Between the trimmed V and J ends, which lost 3 bases and 3 bases, there was a span of 12 bases. The CDR3 is CASSFGDGSGNTIYF. The DNA for the CDR3 is TGTGCCAGCAGCTTTGGGGATGGCAGTGGAAACACCATATATTTT.

This clonotype was seen repeatedly, ten times or more. The V and J genes are TRBV20-1 and TRBJ2-2, with TRBD1 as a possible D gene (5 bases). Deletions cut 3 bases from V and 7 bases from J, with 12 bases between. The CDR3 runs 13 residues. Germline loops: CDR1 DFQATT, CDR2 SNEGSKA (reference sequence). CDR3 in amino acids: CSARRRVNGELFF. For the CDR3, the DNA is TGCAGTGCTAGGCGCAGGGTGAACGGGGAGCTGTTTTTT.

This clonotype was observed at least ten times. The chain is built from TRBV12-3 or TRBV12-4 and TRBJ2-4; D remains unclear. CDR3 length: 14 amino acids. Trimming shortened V by 6 bases and J by 1 base, and 10 bases separated the two germline ends. CDR3 coding DNA: TGTGCCAGCAGAAAAACAGCGGCCAAAAACATTCAGTACTTC. It is translated as CASRKTAAKNIQYF.

This clonotype was counted ten times or more. The CDR3 DNA reads TGTGCCATCAGGGGCCCCGGCCGGACTAGCGGGAGCACAGATACGCAGTATTTT. The encoded protein is CAIRGPGRTSGSTDTQYF. The chain has TRBV10-3 and TRBJ2-3; 11 bases line up with TRBD2. J was trimmed by 0 bases and V by 6 bases; bases with no gene match: 11. The CDR3 consists of 18 residues. The germline V gene encodes CDR1 ENHRY and CDR2 SYGVKD.

This clonotype has only a few counts. The V call is TRBV18, the J call TRBJ2-7; 7 bases are shared with TRBD1. Germline CDR1 reads KGHSH; CDR2 reads LQKENI. The length of the CDR3 is 15 residues. With 3 bases clipped from V and 6 bases from J, the junction kept 11 bases outside the gene matches. The CDR3 region has the DNA TGTGCCAGCTCACCCCCAGGGGGTAGCAGGAGCGAGCAGTACTTC. Amino acids: CASSPPGGSRSEQYF.

By its share, this clonotype is medium-sized (0.01 to 0.1%). The chain is built from TRBV7-9 and TRBJ2-1; D is possibly TRBD1 (6 bases). The CDR3 is 16 amino acids. V was cut by 2 bases and J by 5 bases, with 16 bases left in between. Per the germline V gene, CDR1 is SEHNR and CDR2 is FQNEAQ (reference sequence). CDR3 protein: CASSLKDRSLDNEQFF. CDR3 bases: TGTGCCAGCAGCTTAAAGGACAGATCCCTGGACAATGAGCAGTTCTTC.

This clonotype was counted many times. The chain carries TRBV19 and TRBJ2-6; D ambiguous. This CDR3 is 14 amino acids long. Trimming removed 7 bases at V and 1 base at J, with 8 bases between. Germline CDR1 LNHDA, CDR2 SQIVND (reference sequence). The CDR3 spells CASMVTSGANVLTF. The CDR3 DNA sequence: TGTGCCAGTATGGTGACTTCTGGGGCCAACGTCCTGACTTTC.

This chain uses TRBV9 with TRBJ2-1; possibly TRBD1 or TRBD2 for D (6 bases each). The CDR3 consists of 14 residues. CDR1 is SGDLS, CDR2 YYNGEE, per germline. Trimming removed 3 bases from V and 6 bases from J, with 13 bases in between. In DNA form, the CDR3 reads TGTGCCAGCAGCGCATACAGGGAGGTCAATGAGCAGTTCTTC. Amino acid sequence: CASSAYREVNEQFF.

This sequence joins TRBV11-2 and TRBJ1-6, with D tentatively TRBD1 (5 bases). V lost 6 bases and J lost 10, with 13 bases in between. Germline assignment: CDR1 SGHAT and CDR2 FQNNGV. The CDR3 contains 13 residues. The CDR3 sequence is CASSPAGNSPLHF. For the CDR3, the DNA is TGTGCCAGCAGTCCTGCAGGGAACTCACCCCTCCACTTT.

This clonotype was detected many times. The chain joins TRBV12-3 or TRBV12-4 to TRBJ2-6; D is unresolved. CDR3 length: 14 residues. V gave up 6 bases and J gave up 0 bases, with 6 bases separating them. The CDR3 region has the DNA TGTGCCAGCAGCCCGTTCTCTGGGGCCAACGTCCTGACTTTC. This sequence encodes CASSPFSGANVLTF.

V gene TRBV2 combines with J gene TRBJ2-1; TRBD2 agrees at 9 bases. The germline V gene encodes CDR1 SNHLY and CDR2 FYNNEI. V shed 8 bases, J shed 5 bases, and the junction held 4 bases outside the gene matches. The CDR3 spans 13 residues. CDR3 sequence (DNA): TGTGCCAGCGGGACTAGCATGCACAATGAGCAGTTCTTC. Its protein product is CASGTSMHNEQFF.

This clonotype has a count of ten or more. The chain recombines TRBV5-6 with TRBJ1-2, with D possibly TRBD1 on 5 matching bases. V shed 0 bases and J shed 6 bases, with 12 bases lying between them. Germline CDR1 reads SGHDT; CDR2 reads YYEEEE. This CDR3 spans 14 amino acids. CDR3 sequence (DNA): TGTGCCAGCAGCTTGGGAGGGGCCGAGAATGGCTACACCTTC. Protein: CASSLGGAENGYTF.

This clonotype was seen at least ten times. In DNA, the CDR3 is TGCGCCAGCAGCCAAGATTTCGGGGCGGGAGGGCCTCCCGATACGCAGTATTTT. This gives the protein CASSQDFGAGGPPDTQYF. This chain links TRBV4-1 with TRBJ2-3, with 9 bases lining up with TRBD2. Losses at the gene ends were 0 bases for V and 6 bases for J; bases not matched to a gene: 13. The CDR3 loop spans 18 amino acids. CDR1 is MGHRA and CDR2 is YSYEKL in the germline V gene.

In this sample, this clonotype turned up many times. The genes are TRBV5-6 and TRBJ1-4; perhaps TRBD1 as D (6 bases). CDR1 SGHDT and CDR2 YYEEEE come from the germline V gene. The CDR3 sequence is 12 residues long. V gave up 0 bases and J gave up 12 bases, with 9 bases separating them. CDR3 in amino acids: CASSLATGELFF. The CDR3 DNA is TGTGCCAGCAGCTTGGCGACAGGAGAACTGTTTTTT.

This clonotype was detected ten times or more. The chain uses TRBV7-8 and TRBJ2-3; D ambiguous. CDR3 size: 15 residues. Germline lookup yields CDR1 SGHVS and CDR2 FQNEAQ. Trimming removed 2 bases from V and 1 base from J, with 10 bases in between. The CDR3 sequence is CASSLTTAGTDTQYF. The CDR3 nucleotides are TGTGCCAGCAGCTTAACGACTGCCGGCACAGATACGCAGTATTTT.

The rearrangement joins TRBV11-2 to TRBJ2-5; tentatively, D is TRBD1 (5 bases). Germline lookup yields CDR1 SGHAT and CDR2 FQNNGV. With 2 bases removed from V and 0 bases from J, the gap between germline ends came to 13 bases. The CDR3 consists of 16 residues. DNA for the CDR3: TGTGCCAGCAGCTTAAGTCCCCCAGGGAACCAAGAGACCCAGTACTTC. Encoded protein: CASSLSPPGNQETQYF.

The sample holds many counts of this clonotype. The chain has TRBV24-1 and TRBJ2-3; D gene unclear. CDR3 size: 15 residues. In germline, CDR1 is KGHDR, CDR2 SFDVKD. V dropped 0 bases and J dropped 0 bases, with 6 bases sitting between them. CDR3 nucleotide sequence: TGTGCCACCAGTGATTTGCCCGGGAGCACAGATACGCAGTATTTT. Translation: CATSDLPGSTDTQYF.

The chain's CDR3 is CASSEAWASGSTDTQYF. DNA of the CDR3: TGTGCCAGCAGTGAAGCGTGGGCTAGCGGTAGCACAGATACGCAGTATTTT. The J gene is TRBJ2-3, the V gene TRBV6-1, with 7 nucleotides matching TRBD2. The ends lost 0 bases at V and 0 bases at J; junction bases unmatched: 6. The germline V gene has CDR1 MNHNS and CDR2 SASEGT. CDR3 size: 17 residues.

CDR3 in amino acids: CASSQRINRNYGYTF. The CDR3 nucleotides read TGCGCCAGCAGCCAAAGGATTAATCGGAACTATGGCTACACCTTC. The chain links TRBV4-3 to TRBJ1-2; D is uncertain. V was cut by 2 bases and J by 2 bases, with 12 bases left in between. The CDR3 runs 15 residues. The germline V gene has CDR1 LGHNA and CDR2 YSLEER.

The sample holds many counts of this clonotype. The chain carries TRBV30 and TRBJ1-2; TRBD1 might be the D (6 bases). This CDR3 is 14 amino acids long. Germline CDR1 GTSNPN, CDR2 SVGIG (reference sequence). Trimming left V 3 bases short and J 4 bases short, with 15 bases between. CDR3 residues: CAWRPAGDPYGYTF. The DNA of the CDR3 is TGTGCCTGGAGGCCCGCAGGGGACCCCTATGGCTACACCTTC. Complete variable domain (other parts from reference TRBV30 and TRBJ1-2): SQTIHQWPATLVQPVGSPLSLECTVEGTSNPNLYWYRQAAGRGLQLLFYSVGIGQISSEVPQNLSASRPQDRQFILSSKKLLLSDSGFYLCAWRPAGDPYGYTFGSGTRLTVV.

V gene TRBV3-1 combines with J gene TRBJ1-4; 11 bases line up with TRBD1. CDR3 size: 17 residues. Germline trimming cut 4 bases from V and 3 bases from J; bases unmatched to any gene: 7. The germline V gene encodes CDR1 LGHDT and CDR2 YNNKEL (reference sequence). The CDR3 bases are TGTGCCAGCAGCCCTGGACAGGGGGCTGGACCTAATGAAAAACTGTTTTTT. Its translation is CASSPGQGAGPNEKLFF. Complete variable domain (other parts from reference TRBV3-1 and TRBJ1-4): DTAVSQTPKYLVTQMGNDKSIKCEQNLGHDTMYWYKQDSKKFLKIMFSYNNKELIINETVPNRFSPKSPDKAHLNLHINSLELGDSAVYFCASSPGQGAGPNEKLFFGSGTQLSVL.

This clonotype was seen ten or more times. This chain joins TRBV6-6 and TRBJ2-1; 9 nucleotides match TRBD2. Germline CDR1 is MNHNY and CDR2 is SVGAGI (reference sequence). V was pared by 2 bases and J by 7 bases, with 6 bases of the junction left unmatched. This CDR3 is 15 amino acids long. CDR3 sequence: CASSYAGGRRNEQFF. As DNA, the CDR3 is TGTGCCAGCAGTTACGCGGGGGGGCGCCGGAATGAGCAGTTCTTC.

This clonotype appeared many times. The rearrangement links TRBV4-2 to TRBJ2-2; a weak D match, TRBD2 (6 bases). In germline, CDR1 is LGHNA, CDR2 YNFKEQ. V was shortened by 3 bases and J by 3 bases, with 17 bases between the two germline ends. The length of the CDR3 is 17 residues. The CDR3, as DNA: TGTGCCAGCAGCCAGGCCACCGGGACTGTCGACACCGGGGAGCTGTTTTTT. Its translation: CASSQATGTVDTGELFF.

This clonotype was counted at least ten times. The rearrangement links TRBV25-1 to TRBJ2-5; the D call may be TRBD1 or TRBD2 (5 bases each). V was shortened by 3 bases and J by 5 bases, with 19 bases between the two germline ends. This CDR3 contains 16 residues. Looked up from germline, CDR1 is MGHDK and CDR2 is SYGVNS. CDR3 DNA: TGTGCCAGCAGTGAGCGTACCGGGACCCTCGGGGAGACCCAGTACTTC. Protein sequence: CASSERTGTLGETQYF.

This clonotype was recorded many times. The germline gene is not matched at one end of the junction; a read error may be the cause. The rearrangement links TRBV7-9 to TRBJ2-3, with 12 bases fitting TRBD2. The length of the CDR3 is 15 residues. Germline-derived CDR1 and CDR2 are SEHNR and FQNEAQ (reference sequence). The CDR3 coding sequence is TGCGCCAGCAGCCTAGCGGGAGGGCCAGCAGATACGCAGTATTTT. Its translation: CASSLAGGPADTQYF.